This entry concerns a single T cell receptor beta chain. The antigen is undetermined. Germline V gives CDR1 LNHDA, CDR2 SQIVND (reference sequence). The germline V and J ends were trimmed by 6 bases and 2 bases, with 8 bases remaining between them. This CDR3 comprises 12 residues. The sample originates from a study of CD8+ T cells in alopecia areata. Overall study findings and caveats: Scalp clonality, together with expanded CD8+ clones among the top 100, fell significantly with tofacitinib.

Reverse transcription of extracted RNA yielded cDNA, which provided the sequencing template. Using immunoSEQ multiplex PCR, the repertoire was profiled, and TCRdb retains in-frame clones only, with some absent. The data contain 60,000 to 90,000 clones, around 66% of them seen just once; the ten biggest clones take up 20% to 30%. Treatment reported: oral pan-JAK inhibitor, 5-10 mg twice daily. The TCR comes from a human donor with alopecia areata. The sequences come from CD8+ T cells sorted from blood, collected at week 24, from a patient treated with tofacitinib. This chain connects TRBV19 to TRBJ2-7; either TRBD1 or TRBD2 may supply D (6 bases each). The CDR3 sequence is CASRGGPYEQYF. The CDR3, as DNA: TGTGCCAGTAGAGGGGGGCCCTACGAGCAGTACTTC.